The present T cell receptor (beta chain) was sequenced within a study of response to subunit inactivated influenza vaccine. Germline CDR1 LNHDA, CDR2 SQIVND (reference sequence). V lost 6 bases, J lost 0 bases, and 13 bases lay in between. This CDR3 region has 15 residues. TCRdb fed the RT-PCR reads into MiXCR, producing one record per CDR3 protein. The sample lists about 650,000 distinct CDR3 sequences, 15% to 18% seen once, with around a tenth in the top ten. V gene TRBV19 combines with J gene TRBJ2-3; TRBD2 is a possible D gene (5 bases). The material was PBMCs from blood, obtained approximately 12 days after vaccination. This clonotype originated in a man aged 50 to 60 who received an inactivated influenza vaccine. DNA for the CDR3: TGTGCCAGTAGGACTAATAGTTGGAGCACAGATACGCAGTATTTT. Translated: CASRTNSWSTDTQYF. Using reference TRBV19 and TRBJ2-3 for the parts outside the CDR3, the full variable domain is DGGITQSPKYLFRKEGQNVTLSCEQNLNHDAMYWYRQDPGQGLRLIYYSQIVNDFQKGDIAEGYSVSREKKESFPLTVTSAQKNPTAFYLCASRTNSWSTDTQYFGPGTRLTVL.